What follows are 4 T cell receptor beta chains derived from one specimen sequenced in a study of CD8+ T cells in alopecia areata. The treatment is: oral pan-JAK inhibitor, 5-10 mg twice daily. Extracted from the samples, RNA was reverse transcribed into cDNA to serve as the sequencing template. Clones were sequenced by immunoSEQ multiplex PCR, and TCRdb holds only the in-frame ones, with some missing. Found here are fewer than 250,000 clones, 30% to 40% of them singletons; the top ten hold almost 0.5%. Here the sequenced sample was CD4+ T cells sorted from blood, taken at roughly week 30, from a patient treated with tofacitinib. Source of these receptors: a human donor with alopecia areata.

The chain is built from TRBV6-5 and TRBJ1-2; no clear D gene. The germline gives CDR1 MNHEY, CDR2 SVGAGI. The CDR3 spans 13 residues. The germline V and J ends were trimmed by 0 bases and 6 bases, with 8 bases remaining between them. As DNA, the CDR3 is TGTGCCAGCAGTTACTCGGTCAGGAATGGCTACACCTTC. It codes for CASSYSVRNGYTF.

The chain is built from TRBV19 and TRBJ1-3; D may be TRBD1 (6 bases). The V end lost 6 bases, the J end lost 2 bases, and 14 bases lay between the germline ends. This CDR3 is 15 amino acids long. Looked up from germline, CDR1 is LNHDA and CDR2 is SQIVND (reference sequence). The CDR3 bases are TGTGCCAGTAGCCGGGACACGTACACTGGAAACACCATATATTTT. It translates to CASSRDTYTGNTIYF.

J is TRBJ1-5 and V is TRBV5-1; TRBD1 is a possible D gene (5 bases). The CDR3 is 15 amino acids. Germline V gene data show CDR1 as SGHRS and CDR2 as YFSETQ. Trimming took 0 bases from V and 4 from J, leaving 11 bases between them. CDR3 DNA sequence: TGCGCCAGCAGCTTGGCCGGGGGAAGGAATCAGCCCCAGCATTTT. Protein: CASSLAGGRNQPQHF. Drawing the rest from reference TRBV5-1 and TRBJ1-5, the complete variable domain is KAGVTQTPRYLIKTRGQQVTLSCSPISGHRSVSWYQQTPGQGLQFLFEYFSETQRNKGNFPGRFSGRQFSNSRSEMNVSTLELGDSALYLCASSLAGGRNQPQHFGDGTRLSIL.

The gene calls are TRBV5-1 and TRBJ1-1, with D possibly TRBD1 on 5 matching bases. V gave up 7 bases and J gave up 3 bases, with 13 bases separating them. The germline gives CDR1 SGHRS, CDR2 YFSETQ. CDR3 size: 13 residues. CDR3 protein: CASSGGSDTEAFF. CDR3 DNA: TGCGCCAGCTCTGGGGGTTCGGACACTGAAGCTTTCTTT.